This TCR beta chain was sequenced during a study of memory CD4+ T cells and cytomegalovirus serostatus. Study summary: Healthy Belgian adult donors included roughly ten CMV-positive and some 25 CMV-negative people. Regarding the study as a whole: A US-trained random forest predicted CMV serostatus with median AUC around 0.93.

This clone was observed a single time. Its antigen is not identified. Germline V gene lookup returns CDR1 SGHVS and CDR2 FNYEAQ. The V gene lost 0 bases and the J gene lost 0 bases, with 10 bases spanning the gap. The CDR3 is 16 residues long. The sort gate was single viable CD3+CD4+CD8-CD45RO+ cells for memory CD4+ T cells. Here immunoSEQ multiplex PCR was the method, and the copy in TCRdb shows in-frame clones only, minus some. The sample consists of approximately 92,000 clones, over 70% of them appearing once. The V gene is TRBV7-6, the J gene TRBJ2-3, with D perhaps matching TRBD2 (6 bases). Specimen: memory CD4+ T cells from blood. The source is an adult in good health and CMV-seropositive. In nucleotides, the CDR3 is TGTGCCAGCAGCTTAGCGACGGGGACTAGCACAGATACGCAGTATTTT. This codes for CASSLATGTSTDTQYF. The entire variable domain, with the rest obtained from reference TRBV7-6 and TRBJ2-3, is as follows: GAGVSQSPRYKVTKRGQDVALRCDPISGHVSLYWYRQALGQGPEFLTYFNYEAQQDKSGLPNDRFSAERPEGSISTLTIQRTEQRDSAMYRCASSLATGTSTDTQYFGPGTRLTVL.